This T cell receptor beta chain was sequenced for a study of vaccination effects on CD4 cells after COVID-19. Study at large: Either the mRNA-1273 or the BNT162b2 vaccine was given to participants as two doses. Overall study findings and caveats: Late after vaccination, infection- and vaccine-induced clones showed marked clonal contraction.

Details on this clone: Its antigen is undetermined.

Expansion of antigen-specific CD4+ T cells with viral peptide pools was carried out by the ViraFEST assay before sequencing. Cultured cells yielded isolated CD4+ T cells after around 9 days. A PCR test confirmed that the person had SARS-CoV-2 infection between March and December 2020. PBMC were cultured at a few million per well with about 10 IU/ml IL-2 and 10 ug/ml peptides. Half-medium exchanges with IL-2 medium took place on days 3 and 7. Produced via immunoSEQ multiplex PCR; TCRdb's table is partial and in-frame only. The sample contains roughly 70,000 clones, 60% to 75% of which appear only once. The specimen comprised CD4+ T cells from PBMCs cultured with HIV peptides, sampled before COVID-19 vaccination. Indicated subset: HIV-1 Nef peptide pool negative control/reference culture. This receptor was identified in a human donor who had a prior SARS-CoV-2 infection.

CDR3 loop: CASSAGQGAMNTEAFF. The CDR3 nucleotides read TGCGCCAGCAGCGCCGGACAGGGGGCGATGAACACTGAAGCTTTCTTT. The V gene is TRBV5-1, the J gene TRBJ1-1; TRBD1 agrees at 11 bases. Germline lookup yields CDR1 SGHRS and CDR2 YFSETQ. There are 16 residues in the CDR3. After removal of 4 bases from V and 0 bases from J, the junction contained 5 bases not matched to a gene.